The T cell receptor beta chain described here comes from a study of blood T cell repertoires in COVID-19. V lost 2 bases to trimming and J lost 1 base; unmatched junction nucleotides: 6. Germline-derived CDR1 and CDR2 are SGHDN and FVKESK. The CDR3 extends over 16 amino acids. Only in-frame clones appear in the TCRdb table, and some are missing; sequencing was by immunoSEQ multiplex PCR. The sample comprises 60,000 to 85,000 clones, around two thirds of which are singletons, and 2.5% to 3% rests with the top ten. The sample taken for sequencing was peripheral blood. The TCR was taken from a human donor with acute or convalescent COVID-19. The donor label of this sample is uncertain. The V and J genes are TRBV14 and TRBJ1-1; 8 nucleotides agree with TRBD1. CDR3 bases: TGTGCCAGCAGCCAATGGCCGGGACAGGCGAACACTGAAGCTTTCTTT. This gives the protein CASSQWPGQANTEAFF.